The next 13 T cell receptor beta chains were all read from a single sample in a study of T-cell memory formation after mild COVID-19. TCRdb ran MiXCR on the 5' RACE reads and lists one entry per CDR3 protein. The data hold approximately 570,000 distinct CDR3 sequences, with about 20% observed a single time. What was sequenced was PBMCs or a T cell subset sorted from them (not recorded which). These receptors were collected from an adult woman who had mild COVID-19 (a few samples of this study predate the infection). Cell type and time point are not known.

The rearrangement uses TRBV12-3 or TRBV12-4 and TRBJ1-2; D might be TRBD1 (6 bases). V was pared by 6 bases and J by 4 bases, with 18 bases between. This CDR3 has 15 residues. The CDR3 sequence: CASRQLGQGSYGYTF. The CDR3 DNA sequence: TGTGCCAGCAGACAACTCGGCCAGGGGAGCTATGGCTACACCTTC.

The chain combines TRBV12-3 or TRBV12-4 with TRBJ1-1; D gene uncertain. V lost 4 bases and J lost 7, with 16 bases in between. The CDR3 contains 14 residues. CDR3 amino acids: CASSSTHSPGEAFF. The CDR3 nucleotides read TGTGCCAGCAGTTCAACCCATAGCCCGGGTGAAGCTTTCTTT.

J is TRBJ2-1 and V is TRBV20-1; TRBD2 agrees at 10 bases. The junction had 3 bases not matched to a gene; V was cut back by 3 bases and J by 1 base. Germline lookup yields CDR1 DFQATT and CDR2 SNEGSKA (reference sequence). CDR3 length: 15 amino acids. The CDR3 DNA follows: TGCAGTGCTAGGGCGGGACTAGCGTCCTACAATGAGCAGTTCTTC. It codes for CSARAGLASYNEQFF.

This clonotype was observed a few times. The chain uses TRBV12-3 or TRBV12-4 and TRBJ2-3; TRBD1 or TRBD2 may be the D gene (6 bases each). The CDR3 is made up of 14 amino acids. Trimming stripped 11 bases from V and 4 bases from J, with 19 bases between. CDR3 amino acids: CAPGGSGLSDTQYF. The DNA for the CDR3 is TGTGCCCCCGGGGGCTCAGGTCTCTCAGATACGCAGTATTTT.

The chain links TRBV29-1 to TRBJ2-2; the match to TRBD2 covers 9 bases. J gave up 4 bases and V 6 bases, and 3 bases lay outside the gene matches. The CDR3 runs 13 residues. Germline V gene sequence: CDR1 SQVTM, CDR2 ANQGSEA. The CDR3 region has the DNA TGCAGCGTCACTAGCGGGCCCACCGGGGAGCTGTTTTTT. It specifies CSVTSGPTGELFF.

The chain couples TRBV27 to TRBJ2-5, with TRBD2 as a possible D gene (6 bases). The CDR3 sequence is 15 residues long. The V gene lost 2 bases and the J gene lost 4 bases, with 14 bases spanning the gap. The germline CDR1 and CDR2 sequences are MNHEY and SMNVEV (reference sequence). CDR3 bases: TGTGCCAGCAGTTTAGGGTGGGGGGATTTAGAGACCCAGTACTTC. This sequence encodes CASSLGWGDLETQYF.

Here the CDR3 DNA reads TGTGCCACCGTACAGGGGGTGAACAATCAGCCCCAGCATTTT. This sequence encodes CATVQGVNNQPQHF. V is TRBV6-1 and J is TRBJ1-5; 8 bases line up with TRBD1. V dropped 10 bases and J dropped 3; count of bases not matched to a gene: 8. The CDR3 loop spans 14 amino acids. Germline V lookup: CDR1 MNHNS, CDR2 SASEGT.

In its sample, this clonotype was seen a few times. This sequence joins TRBV18 and TRBJ2-2, with unresolved D. The germline V and J ends were trimmed by 3 bases and 4 bases, with 18 bases remaining between them. Germline V lookup: CDR1 KGHSH, CDR2 LQKENI. This CDR3 region has 17 residues. CDR3 in amino acids: CASSPGRGLLGTGELFF. The DNA for the CDR3 is TGTGCCAGCTCACCGGGTCGAGGTCTTCTGGGCACCGGGGAGCTGTTTTTT.

In this sample, this clonotype turned up a few times. The CDR3 bases are TGTGCCACCAGTGAAGGCCCTCTGAGGGCCTACGAGCAGTACTTC. This encodes CATSEGPLRAYEQYF. This chain links TRBV24-1 with TRBJ2-7, with a weak D call TRBD2 (5 bases). In germline, CDR1 is KGHDR, CDR2 SFDVKD. V gave up 4 bases and J gave up 2 bases, with 14 bases separating them. The CDR3 runs to 15 residues.

The rearrangement joins TRBV9 to TRBJ1-4; maybe TRBD1 (6 bases). Trimming removed 3 bases from V and 11 bases from J, with 23 bases in between. Germline CDR1 and CDR2: SGDLS and YYNGEE. This CDR3 comprises 16 residues. This chain's CDR3 is CASSAEGGATQGKLFF. CDR3 DNA: TGTGCCAGCAGCGCCGAAGGGGGGGCGACACAAGGGAAACTGTTTTTT.

V and J are TRBV6-2 or TRBV6-3 and TRBJ2-1; 7 positions agree with TRBD1. This CDR3 has 13 amino acids. With V trimmed by 4 bases and J by 6 bases, 3 bases remained unmatched. Germline assignment: CDR1 MNHEY and CDR2 SVGEGT. CDR3 residues: CASSSGTVNEQFF. The CDR3 coding sequence is TGTGCCAGCAGTTCAGGGACAGTCAATGAGCAGTTCTTC.

There are a few counts of this clonotype. The gene calls are TRBV5-6 and TRBJ2-1; TRBD1 might be the D (6 bases). This CDR3 is built from 15 residues. V lost 1 base to trimming and J lost 3 bases, with 11 bases between them. Germline CDR1 and CDR2: SGHDT and YYEEEE. CDR3 coding DNA: TGTGCCAGCAGCTTGATGTCAGGGGACTACAATGAGCAGTTCTTC. Residues: CASSLMSGDYNEQFF. Full variable domain (outside the CDR3, taken from reference TRBV5-6 and TRBJ2-1): DAGVTQSPTHLIKTRGQQVTLRCSPKSGHDTVSWYQQALGQGPQFIFQYYEEEERQRGNFPDRFSGHQFPNYSSELNVNALLLGDSALYLCASSLMSGDYNEQFFGPGTRLTVL.

V usage is TRBV20-1 and J usage is TRBJ1-2, with D tentatively TRBD1 (5 bases). The ends were cut back, 6 bases at V and 2 bases at J, with 13 bases in the middle. From germline, CDR1 is DFQATT and CDR2 SNEGSKA (reference sequence). This CDR3 has 13 residues. The CDR3 nucleotides are TGCAGTGCCAGCGGGACGACCAACTATGGCTACACCTTC. Translated, it gives CSASGTTNYGYTF.